Below are 23 T cell receptor beta chains sequenced from a single sample in a study of shared clonotypes between healthy human individuals (dated by TCRdb to about 2020). The method behind the library was the immunoSEQ multiplex PCR assay. This is the immuneACCESS table as TCRdb keeps it, with only in-frame sequences that have V and J called. A part of the clones is gone; compared with another copy, unresolved V genes explain less than half, and the rest is unexplained. The sample table lists fewer than 1.8 million clones, 98% to 99% of them with a count of one. Over 0.3% of the sample goes to the ten largest clones. Sequenced material: naive CD4+ T cells sorted from blood. The sample's cell subset or site label is to be understood as: CD45RA+ positively selected. The receptors shown here come from a man aged 25 to 40 in good health.

The chain has TRBV29-1 and TRBJ2-4; unclear D gene. Trimming cost V 5 bases and J 8 bases, with 16 bases left between them. The germline V gene has CDR1 SQVTM and CDR2 ANQGSEA. This CDR3 is built from 13 residues. The DNA for the CDR3 is TGCAGCGTTAGAAAGGCACAGTGGGACATTCAGTACTTC. The encoded protein is CSVRKAQWDIQYF.

The V gene is TRBV6-5, the J gene TRBJ2-5; 8 bases fit TRBD1. The length of the CDR3 is 15 residues. Germline V gives CDR1 MNHEY, CDR2 SVGAGI. V dropped 6 bases and J dropped 5; count of bases not matched to a gene: 11. The CDR3 sequence is CASSPDRGPRETQYF. DNA for the CDR3: TGTGCCAGCAGCCCAGACAGGGGTCCGCGTGAGACCCAGTACTTC.

The chain couples TRBV9 to TRBJ2-5, with 10 nucleotides matching TRBD2. The CDR3 spans 16 residues. V dropped 0 bases and J dropped 4; count of bases not matched to a gene: 6. The germline V gene has CDR1 SGDLS and CDR2 YYNGEE. CDR3 sequence: CASSVATSGNGETQYF. CDR3 coding DNA: TGTGCCAGCAGCGTAGCAACTAGCGGGAACGGAGAGACCCAGTACTTC. The full variable domain, in which reference TRBV9 and TRBJ2-5 provide the parts outside the CDR3, is DSGVTQTPKHLITATGQRVTLRCSPRSGDLSVYWYQQSLDQGLQFLIQYYNGEERAKGNILERFSAQQFPDLHSELNLSSLELGDSALYFCASSVATSGNGETQYFGPGTRLLVL.

This rearrangement joins TRBV15 to TRBJ2-1; 15 nucleotides align to TRBD2. This CDR3 region has 19 residues. After removal of 5 bases from V and 1 base from J, the junction contained 9 bases not matched to a gene. Germline loops: CDR1 LNHNV, CDR2 YYDKDF (reference sequence). The CDR3 DNA sequence: TGTGCCACCAGCCCTTTCGGGACTAGCGGGAGGCATTCCTACAATGAGCAGTTCTTC. The encoded protein is CATSPFGTSGRHSYNEQFF.

The chain is built from TRBV18 and TRBJ2-5; 10 bases match TRBD1. This CDR3 has 15 residues. Germline trimming cut 3 bases from V and 1 base from J; bases unmatched to any gene: 2. Germline assignment: CDR1 KGHSH and CDR2 LQKENI. The CDR3 nucleotides are TGTGCCAGCTCACCCGGACAGGGGGGCCAAGAGACCCAGTACTTC. Amino acids: CASSPGQGGQETQYF.

With respect to this clone: This sample also contains other DNA sequences that code for the same CDR3. The rearrangement links TRBV30 to TRBJ2-2; D is unresolved. The V and J ends lost 0 bases and 5 bases respectively, with 7 bases between them. Germline V CDR1 and CDR2: GTSNPN, SVGIG (reference sequence). The CDR3 spans 13 residues. CDR3 nucleotide sequence: TGTGCCTGGAGTGTACTTCTTACCGGGGAGCTGTTTTTT. Its protein is CAWSVLLTGELFF.

V gene TRBV27 combines with J gene TRBJ2-7, with a possible D match to TRBD2 (5 bases). Germline values: CDR1 MNHEY, CDR2 SMNVEV (reference sequence). This CDR3 is 14 amino acids long. V dropped 6 bases and J dropped 4 bases, with 16 bases sitting between them. CDR3 amino acids: CASRNPGLAYEQYF. The CDR3 DNA reads TGTGCCAGCAGAAACCCGGGATTAGCATACGAGCAGTACTTC.

V usage is TRBV5-1 and J usage is TRBJ1-1; D is unresolved. Trimming cost V 2 bases and J 1 base, with 12 bases left between them. Germline V gene data show CDR1 as SGHRS and CDR2 as YFSETQ. This CDR3 comprises 15 residues. CDR3 bases: TGCGCCAGCAGCTTTGAACTTCATGGGAACACTGAAGCTTTCTTT. This translates into CASSFELHGNTEAFF.

The gene calls are TRBV28 and TRBJ2-7; TRBD1 is a possible D gene (5 bases). The V and J ends lost 1 base and 2 bases respectively, with 12 bases between them. The CDR3 covers 15 residues. Germline lookup yields CDR1 MDHEN and CDR2 SYDVKM. CDR3 region: CASSLLQVRTYEQYF. The CDR3 region has the DNA TGTGCCAGCAGTTTATTACAGGTCCGAACCTACGAGCAGTACTTC.

J is TRBJ2-3 and V is TRBV5-6; possibly TRBD1 or TRBD2 for D (6 bases each). Germline-derived CDR1 and CDR2 are SGHDT and YYEEEE. The length of the CDR3 is 12 residues. V lost 2 bases, J lost 11 bases, and 12 bases lay in between. CDR3 in DNA: TGTGCCAGCAGCTTAACAGGGACTGGGCAGTATTTT. Its translation is CASSLTGTGQYF.

This chain links TRBV5-1 with TRBJ2-1; 8 nucleotides match TRBD1. J lost 8 bases, V lost 5 bases, and 6 bases had no gene match. CDR1 is SGHRS, CDR2 YFSETQ, per germline. The CDR3 loop spans 13 amino acids. The CDR3 DNA reads TGCGCCAGCAGGACAGGGGTAGCGGATGAGCAGTTCTTC. It encodes CASRTGVADEQFF.

The chain employs TRBV28 and TRBJ2-1, with 7 bases fitting TRBD2. The CDR3 length is 13 residues. Trimming removed 1 base from V and 15 bases from J; junction bases left unmatched: 9. From germline, CDR1 is MDHEN and CDR2 SYDVKM. The CDR3 nucleotides read TGTGCCAGCAGTTTATTAGGGGACTACCAGGGGTTCTTC. Its translation is CASSLLGDYQGFF.

The DNA of the CDR3 is TGCGCCAGCAGCCCGGTCGGGGGAGTGGGCACAGATACGCAGTATTTT. Translating gives CASSPVGGVGTDTQYF. The chain links TRBV5-1 to TRBJ2-3; TRBD2 might be the D (6 bases). The CDR3 has 16 amino acids. V was pared by 4 bases and J by 1 base, with 16 bases between. Germline CDR1 reads SGHRS; CDR2 reads YFSETQ.

V gene TRBV19 combines with J gene TRBJ2-3, with D possibly matching TRBD1 (6 bases). The V gene lost 3 bases and the J gene lost 9 bases, with 19 bases spanning the gap. CDR1 is LNHDA and CDR2 is SQIVND in the germline V gene (reference sequence). This CDR3 comprises 15 residues. DNA of the CDR3: TGTGCCAGTAGTATCCTCCAGGGGACCCGCGAGACGCAGTATTTT. It codes for CASSILQGTRETQYF. The variable domain in full, completed from reference TRBV19 and TRBJ2-3, reads DGGITQSPKYLFRKEGQNVTLSCEQNLNHDAMYWYRQDPGQGLRLIYYSQIVNDFQKGDIAEGYSVSREKKESFPLTVTSAQKNPTAFYLCASSILQGTRETQYFGPGTRLTVL.

This chain's CDR3 is CASSELVRTDTQYF. Here the CDR3 DNA reads TGTGCCAGCAGTGAATTGGTCAGAACAGATACGCAGTATTTT. The J gene is TRBJ2-3, the V gene TRBV25-1; D not resolved. CDR3 length: 14 residues. V lost 1 base and J 3 bases, leaving 8 bases between the germline ends. Per the germline V gene, CDR1 is MGHDK and CDR2 is SYGVNS. Variable domain in full (rest from reference TRBV25-1 and TRBJ2-3): EADIYQTPRYLVIGTGKKITLECSQTMGHDKMYWYQQDPGMELHLIHYSYGVNSTEKGDLSSESTVSRIRTEHFPLTLESARPSHTSQYLCASSELVRTDTQYFGPGTRLTVL.

The chain carries TRBV18 and TRBJ2-7; TRBD1 or TRBD2 may be the D gene (5 bases each). The CDR3 covers 12 residues. Germline-derived CDR1 and CDR2 are KGHSH and LQKENI. V was clipped by 6 bases and J by 4 bases, with 10 bases between them. CDR3 amino acids: CASSRDRYEQYF. The CDR3 coding sequence is TGTGCCAGCTCTCGGGACCGTTACGAGCAGTACTTC.

V is TRBV5-4 and J is TRBJ2-1; TRBD2 aligns across 14 bases. The CDR3 covers 16 residues. V shed 4 bases, J shed 3 bases, and the junction held 3 bases outside the gene matches. In germline, CDR1 is SGHNT, CDR2 YYREEE (reference sequence). The CDR3 nucleotides read TGTGCCAGCAGCATAGGACTAGCGGGAGGCTACAATGAGCAGTTCTTC. Translation gives CASSIGLAGGYNEQFF. Full variable domain (outside the CDR3, taken from reference TRBV5-4 and TRBJ2-1): ETGVTQSPTHLIKTRGQQVTLRCSSQSGHNTVSWYQQALGQGPQFIFQYYREEENGRGNFPPRFSGLQFPNYSSELNVNALELDDSALYLCASSIGLAGGYNEQFFGPGTRLTVL.

Here the CDR3 reads CASGGWGYSSGNTIYF. The CDR3 coding sequence is TGTGCCAGCGGGGGATGGGGCTACAGCTCTGGAAACACCATATATTTT. This rearrangement joins TRBV7-8 to TRBJ1-3; a weak D match, TRBD1 (5 bases). Trimming shortened V by 8 bases and J by 0 bases, and 17 bases separated the two germline ends. Germline CDR1 and CDR2: SGHVS and FQNEAQ. CDR3 length: 16 amino acids.

The gene calls are TRBV7-2 and TRBJ2-1; D unclear. V lost 2 bases to trimming and J lost 10 bases, with 12 bases between them. Germline V CDR1 and CDR2: SGHTA, FQGNSA. The CDR3 is 13 residues long. The CDR3 sequence: CASSLRSLQEQFF. The CDR3 nucleotides read TGTGCCAGCAGCTTACGGAGTCTTCAAGAGCAGTTCTTC.

The V call is TRBV6-1, the J call TRBJ2-1, with 8 bases aligning to TRBD1. The junction had 15 bases not matched to a gene; V was cut back by 1 base and J by 7 bases. Germline V gene data show CDR1 as MNHNS and CDR2 as SASEGT. This CDR3 is built from 18 residues. CDR3 sequence: CASSEVGWGGTGTNEQFF. The CDR3 coding sequence is TGTGCCAGCAGTGAAGTGGGTTGGGGTGGGACAGGCACAAATGAGCAGTTCTTC.

The chain couples TRBV7-6 to TRBJ2-5; possibly TRBD2 for D (6 bases). The CDR3 consists of 14 residues. Germline assignment: CDR1 SGHVS and CDR2 FNYEAQ. V was clipped by 4 bases and J by 8 bases, with 17 bases between them. The CDR3 DNA is TGTGCCAGCAGCTCTCCCCCCCGGCGGGACACCCAGTACTTC. Amino acid sequence: CASSSPPRRDTQYF.

The chain has TRBV27 and TRBJ1-4; possibly TRBD1 for D (6 bases). The length of the CDR3 is 13 residues. V was pared by 5 bases and J by 14 bases, with 18 bases between. Germline V gene data show CDR1 as MNHEY and CDR2 as SMNVEV (reference sequence). Here the CDR3 reads CASSAPLQGGLFF. In DNA form, the CDR3 reads TGTGCCAGCAGTGCCCCCTTACAGGGAGGGCTGTTTTTT. The full variable domain, with the rest looked up from reference TRBV27 and TRBJ1-4, is EAQVTQNPRYLITVTGKKLTVTCSQNMNHEYMSWYRQDPGLGLRQIYYSMNVEVTDKGDVPEGYKVSRKEKRNFPLILESPSPNQTSLYFCASSAPLQGGLFFGSGTQLSVL.

The genes are TRBV25-1 and TRBJ2-7, with D unresolved. CDR3 length equals 15 residues. Trimming shortened V by 1 base and J by 3 bases, and 13 bases separated the two germline ends. Germline V CDR1 and CDR2: MGHDK, SYGVNS. CDR3 nucleotides: TGTGCCAGCAGTGAATTGAGCAGGCTCGACTACGAGCAGTACTTC. Its translation is CASSELSRLDYEQYF.